This passage covers 3 T cell receptor beta chains from one sample sequenced in a study of cytomegalovirus exposure and HLA in healthy donors. Researchers ran the PCR with 60 Vbeta and 13 Jbeta primers. Here immunoSEQ multiplex PCR was the method, and the copy in TCRdb shows in-frame clones only, minus some. The sample shows just over 150,000 clones, roughly four fifths of them seen only once. Material for sequencing was PBMCs. The origin of the receptors is a woman in her thirties or forties in good health and CMV-seronegative.

V is TRBV18 and J is TRBJ2-1, with TRBD2 identical over 9 bases. J was trimmed by 9 bases and V by 4 bases; bases with no gene match: 4. The length of the CDR3 is 13 residues. Germline V CDR1 and CDR2: KGHSH, LQKENI. The CDR3 DNA reads as TGTGCCAGCTCACTTAATAGCGGGGGTGAGCAGTTCTTC. Its protein product is CASSLNSGGEQFF.

As regards this clone: One end of the junction varies from germline; a read error may be responsible. The chain employs TRBV6-4 and TRBJ2-7; 7 nucleotides match TRBD1. Germline V lookup: CDR1 MRHNA, CDR2 SNTAGT. The CDR3 is 15 residues long. The CDR3 region is CANSIRGGFGDEQYF. CDR3 nucleotides: TGTGCCAACAGTATCCGAGGGGGCTTTGGGGACGAGCAGTACTTC.

V usage is TRBV7-3 and J usage is TRBJ2-1, with a tentative D call TRBD2 (7 bases). This CDR3 contains 13 residues. V lost 5 bases, J lost 8 bases, and 13 bases lay in between. Germline CDR1 SGHTA, CDR2 FQGTGA. The CDR3 bases are TGTGCCAGCAGCCGGGACTACAGGGATGAGCAGTTCTTC. Protein product: CASSRDYRDEQFF.